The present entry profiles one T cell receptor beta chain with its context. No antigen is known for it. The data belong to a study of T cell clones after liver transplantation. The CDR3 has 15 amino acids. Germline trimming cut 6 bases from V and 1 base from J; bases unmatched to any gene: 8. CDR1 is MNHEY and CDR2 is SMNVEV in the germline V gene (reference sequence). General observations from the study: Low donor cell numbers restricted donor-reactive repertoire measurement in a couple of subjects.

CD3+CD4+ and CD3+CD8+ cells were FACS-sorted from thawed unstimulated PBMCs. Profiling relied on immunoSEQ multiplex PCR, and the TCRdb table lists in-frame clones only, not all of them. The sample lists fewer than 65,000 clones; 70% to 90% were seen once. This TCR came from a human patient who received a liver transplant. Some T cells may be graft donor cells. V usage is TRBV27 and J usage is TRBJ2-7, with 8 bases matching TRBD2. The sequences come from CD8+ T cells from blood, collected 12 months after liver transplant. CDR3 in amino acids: CASRSGLGESYEQYF. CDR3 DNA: TGTGCCAGCAGGTCGGGACTAGGGGAATCCTACGAGCAGTACTTC.